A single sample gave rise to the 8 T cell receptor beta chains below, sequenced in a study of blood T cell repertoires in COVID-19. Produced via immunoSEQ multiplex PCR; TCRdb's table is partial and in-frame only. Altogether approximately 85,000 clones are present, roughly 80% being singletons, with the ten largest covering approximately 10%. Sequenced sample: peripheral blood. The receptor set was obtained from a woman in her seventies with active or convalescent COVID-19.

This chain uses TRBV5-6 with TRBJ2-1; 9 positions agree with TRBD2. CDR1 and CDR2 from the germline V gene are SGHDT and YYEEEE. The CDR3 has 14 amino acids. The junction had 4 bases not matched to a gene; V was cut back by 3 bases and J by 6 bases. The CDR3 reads CASSSSSGGNEQFF. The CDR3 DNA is TGTGCCAGCAGCTCAAGTAGCGGGGGCAATGAGCAGTTCTTC.

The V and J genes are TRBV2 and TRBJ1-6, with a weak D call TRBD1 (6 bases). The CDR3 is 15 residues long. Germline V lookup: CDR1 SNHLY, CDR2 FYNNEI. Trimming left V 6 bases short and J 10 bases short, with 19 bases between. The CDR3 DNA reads TGTGCCAGCAGACAGACAGGCACCGAGGGGTCACCCCTCCACTTT. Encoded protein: CASRQTGTEGSPLHF. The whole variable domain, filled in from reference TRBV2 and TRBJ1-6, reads EPEVTQTPSHQVTQMGQEVILRCVPISNHLYFYWYRQILGQKVEFLVSFYNNEISEKSEIFDDQFSVERPDGSNFTLKIRSTKLEDSAMYFCASRQTGTEGSPLHFGNGTRLTVT.

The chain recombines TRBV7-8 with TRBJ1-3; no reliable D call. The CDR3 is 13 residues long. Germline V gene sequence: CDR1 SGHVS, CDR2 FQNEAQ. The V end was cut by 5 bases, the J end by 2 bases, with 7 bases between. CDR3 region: CASSLRPGNTIYF. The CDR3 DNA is TGTGCCAGCAGCCTCCGTCCTGGAAACACCATATATTTT.

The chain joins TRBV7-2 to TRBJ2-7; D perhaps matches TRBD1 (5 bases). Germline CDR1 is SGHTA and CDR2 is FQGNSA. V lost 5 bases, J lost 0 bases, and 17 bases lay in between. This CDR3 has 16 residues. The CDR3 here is CASSPGPGFSSYEQYF. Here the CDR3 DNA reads TGTGCCAGCAGCCCCGGCCCAGGGTTCAGCTCCTACGAGCAGTACTTC.

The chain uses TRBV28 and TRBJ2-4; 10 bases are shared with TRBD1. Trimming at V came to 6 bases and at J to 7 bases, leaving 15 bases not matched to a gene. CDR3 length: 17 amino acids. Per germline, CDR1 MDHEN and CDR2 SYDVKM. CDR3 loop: CASRARQGAMLGNIQYF. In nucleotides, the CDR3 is TGTGCCAGCAGGGCAAGACAGGGGGCTATGCTGGGGAACATTCAGTACTTC.

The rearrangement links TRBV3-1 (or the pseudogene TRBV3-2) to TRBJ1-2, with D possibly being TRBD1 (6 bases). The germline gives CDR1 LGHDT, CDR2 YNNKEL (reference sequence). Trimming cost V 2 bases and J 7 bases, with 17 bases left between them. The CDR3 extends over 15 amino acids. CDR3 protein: CASSQSRQGCSGYTF. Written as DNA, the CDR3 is TGTGCCAGCAGCCAAAGTCGTCAGGGGTGCTCTGGCTACACCTTC.

The CDR3: CATQTLSGGAYEQYF. CDR3 nucleotides: TGTGCCACCCAAACCCTTAGCGGGGGGGCCTACGAGCAGTACTTC. V usage is TRBV19 and J usage is TRBJ2-7; 11 positions match TRBD2. CDR1 is LNHDA and CDR2 is SQIVND in the germline V gene (reference sequence). Trimming cost V 10 bases and J 2 bases; bases outside gene matches: 10. The CDR3 totals 15 residues.

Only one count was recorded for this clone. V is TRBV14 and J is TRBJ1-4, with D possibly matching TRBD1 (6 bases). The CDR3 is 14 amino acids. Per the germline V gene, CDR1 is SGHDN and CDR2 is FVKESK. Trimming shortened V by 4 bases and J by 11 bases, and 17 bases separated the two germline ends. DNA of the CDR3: TGTGCCAGCAGCCCGGAAGAGGGGGAGATTAAACTGTTTTTT. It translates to CASSPEEGEIKLFF.